This T cell receptor beta chain was captured by sequencing in a study of chemoradiotherapy in HPV16-positive cancers. TCRdb's copy holds only in-frame clones and misses some; the assay was immunoSEQ multiplex PCR. The repertoire holds about 68,000 clones, more than 70% seen once, with roughly 4.2% in the top ten. The CDR3 has 16 amino acids. With V trimmed by 5 bases and J by 0 bases, 5 bases remained unmatched. CDR1 is SGHTA, CDR2 FQGTGA, per germline. The receptor was derived from a human donor with HPV-associated anogenital cancer. The J gene is TRBJ2-1, the V gene TRBV7-3; 9 nucleotides match TRBD2. The sequences come from blood, collected from a patient who underwent chemoradiotherapy. Here the CDR3 reads CASSPLAGNSYNEQFF. As DNA, the CDR3 is TGTGCCAGCAGCCCGCTAGCGGGGAACTCCTACAATGAGCAGTTCTTC.